This T cell receptor (beta chain) was profiled in a study of CD8 T cells in ankylosing spondylitis. TCRdb redid the calling of the 5' RACE reads with MiXCR, one entry per CDR3 protein. The sample yields fewer than 200,000 distinct CDR3 sequences, roughly 20% seen once. The trim removed 0 bases at V and 3 bases at J, leaving 5 bases unmatched. The CDR3 spans 16 residues. Germline lookup yields CDR1 SGHRS and CDR2 YFSETQ. Input material: blood, either unsorted or a sorted T cell fraction (not recorded which). J is TRBJ2-2 and V is TRBV5-1; 7 bases map to TRBD2. This receptor was identified in a male donor aged 5 to 29 with ankylosing spondylitis or in good health (not recorded which). As DNA, the CDR3 is TGCGCCAGCAGCTTGGGGGCTAGCGGCTACACCGGGGAGCTGTTTTTT. Translated, it gives CASSLGASGYTGELFF. The full variable domain, its missing parts supplied by reference TRBV5-1 and TRBJ2-2, is KAGVTQTPRYLIKTRGQQVTLSCSPISGHRSVSWYQQTPGQGLQFLFEYFSETQRNKGNFPGRFSGRQFSNSRSEMNVSTLELGDSALYLCASSLGASGYTGELFFGEGSRLTVL.